The rows below give T cell receptor beta chains drawn from one sample of a study of blood T cell repertoires in COVID-19. Method: immunoSEQ multiplex PCR; TCRdb's copy keeps in-frame clones and lacks some. Of 170,000 or so clones in the sample, just under 80% were seen once. What was sequenced was peripheral blood. These receptors originate from a man in his 70s with active or convalescent COVID-19. Both conserved end residues are part of each CDR3. D genes are given only for firm matches. Not every row has a clone size; where given, it reads once, few, many or a size class.

v_call	d_call	clone_size	j_call	cdr3_nt	cdr3_aa
TRBV5-1	TRBD1	NA	TRBJ1-1	TGCGCCAGCAGCATTGGGAACACCGGGACAGGGGGCGTCCGAACTGAAGCTTTCTTT	CASSIGNTGTGGVRTEAFF
TRBV9	NA	NA	TRBJ2-1	TGTGCCAGCAGCGTAGATCTAGCATACAATGAGCAGTTCTTC	CASSVDLAYNEQFF
TRBV19	NA	NA	TRBJ2-3	TGTGCCAGTAGCAACCCGCCAGACACAGATACGCAGTATTTT	CASSNPPDTDTQYF
TRBV15	TRBD1	NA	TRBJ1-2	TGTGCCACCAGCATCCTTCTAGACAGGGCGGAAGGCTACACCTTC	CATSILLDRAEGYTF
TRBV28	TRBD1	NA	TRBJ2-4	TGTGCCAGCAGGTTGACAGGGATGGCCAAAAACATTCAGTACTTC	CASRLTGMAKNIQYF
TRBV7-2	NA	NA	TRBJ2-7	TGTGCCAGCAGCTTAAGGACTATCCGCGAGCAGTACTTC	CASSLRTIREQYF
TRBV5-1	NA	NA	TRBJ1-2	TGCGCCAGCAGCCCGGACAGAGCTAACTATGGCTACACCTTC	CASSPDRANYGYTF
TRBV2	TRBD2	once	TRBJ2-5	TGTGCCAGCAGTGAAAGGGGACTAGCGGGAACGGGGGAGACCCAGTACTTC	CASSERGLAGTGETQYF
TRBV11-2	NA	NA	TRBJ2-7	TGTGCCAGCACCCAGCGGGCCGGGGGTACCTACGAGCAGTACTTC	CASTQRAGGTYEQYF
TRBV7-6	NA	once	TRBJ1-2	TGTGCCAGCAGCTCCCTTGGCGGAACTAACTATGGCTACACCTTC	CASSSLGGTNYGYTF
TRBV10-3	TRBD2	NA	TRBJ2-2	TGTGCCATCAGTCCCTCTAGCGGGGGAGACACCGGGGAGCTGTTTTTT	CAISPSSGGDTGELFF
TRBV5-6	NA	NA	TRBJ2-3	TGTGCCAGCAGCTTGGTTGCCGGGGTCATTTCCAGTACGCAGTATTTT	CASSLVAGVISSTQYF
TRBV19	NA	NA	TRBJ1-5	TGTGCCAGTAAAAGGGCAGGGGAAGGATTTAGCAATCAGCCCCAGCATTTT	CASKRAGEGFSNQPQHF
TRBV18	TRBD1	NA	TRBJ1-4	TGTGCCAGCTCACCGGGGACAGGGGTTAATGAAAAACTGTTTTTT	CASSPGTGVNEKLFF
TRBV19	NA	few	TRBJ2-5	TGTGCCAGTAGTAGGGGCGACTTCTACCAAGAGACCCAGTACTTC	CASSRGDFYQETQYF
TRBV10-1	NA	few	TRBJ1-5	TGCGCCAGCAGTCTAAGGGGACAAAATAGCAATCAGCCCCAGCATTTT	CASSLRGQNSNQPQHF
TRBV14	NA	NA	TRBJ1-1	TGTGCCAGCAGCCGCCGTTTGGAGGGGCTCGCAGCTTTCTTT	CASSRRLEGLAAFF
TRBV7-9	TRBD1	NA	TRBJ1-4	TGTGCCAGCAGCCCCCAGACAGGGTCGACACTGTTTTTT	CASSPQTGSTLFF
TRBV2	TRBD1	NA	TRBJ1-6	TGTGCCAGCAGTCGACAGGGGGCCCTAAATTCACCCCTCCACTTT	CASSRQGALNSPLHF
TRBV10-3	NA	NA	TRBJ1-6	TGTGCCATCAGGACTGAACTTTTAGATAATTCACCCCTCCACTTT	CAIRTELLDNSPLHF
TRBV9	TRBD2	NA	TRBJ2-5	TGTGCCAGCAGCCCTGGGGCCGGGAGGGCCCTCCAAGAGACCCAGTACTTC	CASSPGAGRALQETQYF
TRBV5-1	TRBD2	NA	TRBJ2-1	TGCGCCAGCAGCGCCCGTTTGACTAGCGGGAGCTATAATGAGCAGTTCTTC	CASSARLTSGSYNEQFF
TRBV19	TRBD1	NA	TRBJ1-4	TGTGCCAGTAGTATCTCGACAGGGGGCGATAGGAAAAAACTGTTTTTT	CASSISTGGDRKKLFF
TRBV5-1	TRBD2	NA	TRBJ2-1	TGCGCCAGCAGCTCCTCCCGGGTACTAGCGGGGGGGCCAGGTGAGCAGTTCTTC	CASSSSRVLAGGPGEQFF
TRBV6-5	NA	once	TRBJ1-1	TGTGCCAGCAGTTTCGGGAGACTCCCTCGAAACACTGAAGCTTTCTTT	CASSFGRLPRNTEAFF
TRBV18	TRBD1	NA	TRBJ2-7	TGTGCCAGCTCACCAGCGGGACAGGGTGCCTACGAGCAGTACTTC	CASSPAGQGAYEQYF
TRBV10-3	NA	NA	TRBJ2-5	TGTGCCATCAGTGAGAACCCTTCGGGTCGGGAGACCCAGTACTTC	CAISENPSGRETQYF
TRBV7-9	NA	NA	TRBJ2-7	TGTGCCAGCAGCTGGACGCAGGGTTTCGAGCAGTACTTC	CASSWTQGFEQYF
TRBV2	NA	NA	TRBJ1-2	TGTGCCAGCAGTCAGGGACGGGAGACTGGCTACACCTTC	CASSQGRETGYTF
TRBV6-6	NA	NA	TRBJ1-2	TGTGCCAGCAGCGACTCACCCTGGTATGGCTACACCTTC	CASSDSPWYGYTF
TRBV28	NA	NA	TRBJ1-2	TGTGCCAGCAGAATCCCCTCCTCGGGCTACACCTTC	CASRIPSSGYTF
TRBV6-5	NA	NA	TRBJ2-7	TGTGCCAGCAGTGACTCTTCCCGTACCTACGAGCAGTACTTC	CASSDSSRTYEQYF
TRBV9	TRBD1	NA	TRBJ2-7	TGTGCCAGCAGCGTAGGGGGACAGGGCTACGAGCAGTACTTC	CASSVGGQGYEQYF
TRBV27	NA	NA	TRBJ1-1	TGTGCCAGCAGTTTATCGACAGAGATAACTGAAGCTTTCTTT	CASSLSTEITEAFF
TRBV12-3/TRBV12-4	NA	NA	TRBJ1-2	TGTGCCAGCAGTTTAGGTCCTGTGGGCTACACCTTC	CASSLGPVGYTF
TRBV5-4	NA	NA	TRBJ1-1	TGTGCCAGCAGCATAACCTACGGACAAACAAACACTGAAGCTTTCTTT	CASSITYGQTNTEAFF
TRBV5-1	TRBD1	NA	TRBJ1-1	TGCGCCAGCAGCTTGGTGTCAGGGGGCTTGAACACTGAAGCTTTCTTT	CASSLVSGGLNTEAFF
TRBV29-1	NA	NA	TRBJ1-1	TGCAGTGCCTGGCTTTGGGAAGGGGCTAACACTGAAGCTTTCTTT	CSAWLWEGANTEAFF
TRBV18	TRBD2	NA	TRBJ2-1	TGTGCCAGCTCACCAACTAGCGGGGGCTCCTACAATGAGCAGTTCTTC	CASSPTSGGSYNEQFF
TRBV2	TRBD1	NA	TRBJ1-4	TGTGCCAGCAGTGAGTCCGGGACAGGAGCGGAAAAACTGTTTTTT	CASSESGTGAEKLFF